The 7 T cell receptor beta chains in this list originate from one sample, sequenced in a study of T cells expressing NK-cell markers. Each CDR3 protein gets one entry in TCRdb, which reprocessed the 5' RACE reads and gives no DNA. The sample has about 410,000 distinct CDR3 sequences. Sequences were obtained from blood T cells: a sorted CD56 or NKG2C T cell subset, CD4+ or CD8+ T cells, or bulk PBMC T cells (not recorded which). All receptors derive from a woman aged 50 to 65 in good health.

The chain carries TRBV14 and TRBJ2-7; the D call of TRBD1 rests on TCRdb alone, since no DNA is present to check it. Germline-derived CDR1 and CDR2 are SGHDN and FVKESK. This CDR3 is 16 amino acids long. This CDR3 reads CASSRAAGGHSYEQYF.

The genes are TRBV7-2 and TRBJ1-3. The CDR3 runs to 14 residues. Germline V gene data show CDR1 as SGHTA and CDR2 as FQGNSA. The CDR3: CASSLGGSGNTIYF.

This rearrangement joins TRBV5-1 to TRBJ2-1; with no DNA, the TCRdb D assignment of TRBD1 cannot be verified. The CDR3 spans 14 residues. The V gene's germline CDR1 is SGHRS and CDR2 YFSETQ. The CDR3: CASREGTANNEQFF. The full variable domain, its missing parts supplied by reference TRBV5-1 and TRBJ2-1, is KAGVTQTPRYLIKTRGQQVTLSCSPISGHRSVSWYQQTPGQGLQFLFEYFSETQRNKGNFPGRFSGRQFSNSRSEMNVSTLELGDSALYLCASREGTANNEQFFGPGTRLTVL.

V and J are TRBV24-1 and TRBJ2-4; the TCRdb D gene call, TRBD1, has no DNA to confirm it. Germline CDR1 is KGHDR and CDR2 is SFDVKD. The length of the CDR3 is 14 residues. Here the CDR3 reads CATSESLPGNIQYF.

The rearrangement uses TRBV28 and TRBJ2-1; TCRdb indicates TRBD2, and absent DNA this call remains unverified. From germline, CDR1 is MDHEN and CDR2 SYDVKM. This CDR3 region has 19 residues. The CDR3 is CASSFGGLAGVGSYNEQFF.

The CDR3 is CASSVGGKKTQYF. The chain couples TRBV5-6 to TRBJ2-5; as DNA is missing, the TRBD1 call by TCRdb cannot be tested. This CDR3 has 13 residues. The V gene's germline CDR1 is SGHDT and CDR2 YYEEEE.

The chain has TRBV20-1 and TRBJ1-2. This CDR3 comprises 17 residues. Germline V gives CDR1 DFQATT, CDR2 SNEGSKA (reference sequence). The CDR3 sequence: CSARVLGPSKVPYGYTF.